This entry features one T cell receptor beta chain sequence. Reanalyzing the 5' RACE reads, TCRdb keeps one entry per CDR3 protein, without DNA. The sample table includes some 410,000 distinct CDR3 sequences. The entry originates in a study of T cells expressing NK-cell markers. This CDR3 is 11 amino acids long. From germline, CDR1 is LNHDA and CDR2 SQIVND (reference sequence). Sequencing was done on a sample of blood T cells: a sorted CD56 or NKG2C T cell subset, CD4+ or CD8+ T cells, or bulk PBMC T cells (not recorded which). The sequence was collected from a woman aged 18 to 75 in good health. The chain joins TRBV19 to TRBJ1-2; TCRdb indicates TRBD1, and absent DNA this call remains unverified. The CDR3 loop is CASTTGSDYTF.